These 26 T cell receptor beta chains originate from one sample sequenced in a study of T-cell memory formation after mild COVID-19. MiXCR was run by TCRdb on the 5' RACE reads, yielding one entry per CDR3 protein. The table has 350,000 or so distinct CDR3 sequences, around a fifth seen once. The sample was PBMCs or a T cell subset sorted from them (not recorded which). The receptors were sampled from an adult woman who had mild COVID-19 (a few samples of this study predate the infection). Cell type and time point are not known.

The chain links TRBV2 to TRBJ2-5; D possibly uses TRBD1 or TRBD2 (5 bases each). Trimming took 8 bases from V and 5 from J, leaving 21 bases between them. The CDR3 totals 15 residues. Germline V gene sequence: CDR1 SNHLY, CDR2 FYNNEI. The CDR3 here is CASLGDVAPPETQYF. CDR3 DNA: TGTGCCAGCCTGGGGGACGTTGCCCCACCCGAGACCCAGTACTTC.

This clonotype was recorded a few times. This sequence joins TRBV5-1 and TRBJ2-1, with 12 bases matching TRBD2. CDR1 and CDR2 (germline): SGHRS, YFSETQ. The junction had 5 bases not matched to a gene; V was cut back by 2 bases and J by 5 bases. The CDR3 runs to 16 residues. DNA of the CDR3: TGCGCCAGCAGCTTTCCGACTAGCGGGAGCCACAATGAGCAGTTCTTC. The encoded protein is CASSFPTSGSHNEQFF. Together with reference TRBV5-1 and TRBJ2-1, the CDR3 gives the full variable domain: KAGVTQTPRYLIKTRGQQVTLSCSPISGHRSVSWYQQTPGQGLQFLFEYFSETQRNKGNFPGRFSGRQFSNSRSEMNVSTLELGDSALYLCASSFPTSGSHNEQFFGPGTRLTVL.

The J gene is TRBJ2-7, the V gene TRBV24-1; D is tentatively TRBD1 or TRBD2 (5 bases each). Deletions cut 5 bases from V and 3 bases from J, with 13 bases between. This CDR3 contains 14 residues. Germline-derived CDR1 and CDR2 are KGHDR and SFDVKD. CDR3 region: CATSGQGALYEQYF. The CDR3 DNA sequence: TGTGCCACCAGTGGGCAGGGAGCCCTCTACGAGCAGTACTTC.

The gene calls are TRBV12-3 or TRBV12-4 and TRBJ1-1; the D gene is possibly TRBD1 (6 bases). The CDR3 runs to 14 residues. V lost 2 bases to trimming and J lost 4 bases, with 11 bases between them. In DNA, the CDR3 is TGTGCCAGCAGTTTACAGGGGTTGATCACTGAAGCTTTCTTT. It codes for CASSLQGLITEAFF.

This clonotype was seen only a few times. The CDR3 region is CASSYRGTHNEQFF. DNA of the CDR3: TGTGCCAGCAGTTACCGCGGGACACACAATGAGCAGTTCTTC. This chain joins TRBV6-5 and TRBJ2-1; TRBD1 or TRBD2 may be the D gene (6 bases each). The germline V and J ends were trimmed by 2 bases and 5 bases, with 10 bases remaining between them. From germline, CDR1 is MNHEY and CDR2 SVGAGI. CDR3 length: 14 amino acids.

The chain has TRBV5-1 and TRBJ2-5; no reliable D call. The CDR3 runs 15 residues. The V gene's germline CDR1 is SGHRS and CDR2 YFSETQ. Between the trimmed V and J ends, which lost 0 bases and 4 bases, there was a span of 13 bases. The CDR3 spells CASSLESTAAETQYF. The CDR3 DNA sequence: TGCGCCAGCAGCTTGGAATCAACGGCCGCAGAGACCCAGTACTTC.

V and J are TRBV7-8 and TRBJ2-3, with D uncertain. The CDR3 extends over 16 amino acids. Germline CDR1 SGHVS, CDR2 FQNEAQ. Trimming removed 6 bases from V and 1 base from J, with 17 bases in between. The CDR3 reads CASSASRARRTDTQYF. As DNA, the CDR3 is TGTGCCAGCAGTGCCTCTCGGGCCAGACGCACAGATACGCAGTATTTT.

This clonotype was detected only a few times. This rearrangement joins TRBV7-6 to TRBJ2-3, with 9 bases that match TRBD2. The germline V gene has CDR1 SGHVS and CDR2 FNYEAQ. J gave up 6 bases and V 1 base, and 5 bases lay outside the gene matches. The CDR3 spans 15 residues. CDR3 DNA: TGTGCCAGCAGCTTAGATAGCGGGGGCCAGGATACGCAGTATTTT. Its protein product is CASSLDSGGQDTQYF.

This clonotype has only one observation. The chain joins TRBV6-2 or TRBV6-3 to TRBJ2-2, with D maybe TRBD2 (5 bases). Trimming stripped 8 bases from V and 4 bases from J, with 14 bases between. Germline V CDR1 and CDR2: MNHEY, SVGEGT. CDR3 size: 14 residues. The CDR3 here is CASHWVAGTGELFF. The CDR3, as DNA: TGTGCCAGCCACTGGGTTGCGGGCACCGGGGAGCTGTTTTTT.

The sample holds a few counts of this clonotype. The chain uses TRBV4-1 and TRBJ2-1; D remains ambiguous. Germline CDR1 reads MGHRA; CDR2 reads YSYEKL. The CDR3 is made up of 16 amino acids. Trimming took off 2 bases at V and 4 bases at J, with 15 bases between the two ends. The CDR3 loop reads CASSQLDLLDYNEQFF. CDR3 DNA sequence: TGCGCCAGCAGCCAATTAGATTTGCTCGATTACAATGAGCAGTTCTTC.

CDR3 DNA sequence: TGCAGCGTTGAGTACGGGGGTAAGACGGCAGCTTTCTTT. This translates into CSVEYGGKTAAFF. The chain links TRBV29-1 to TRBJ1-1, with a tentative D call TRBD1 (5 bases). There are 13 residues in the CDR3. V lost 3 bases, J lost 10 bases, and 18 bases lay in between. Germline assignment: CDR1 SQVTM and CDR2 ANQGSEA.

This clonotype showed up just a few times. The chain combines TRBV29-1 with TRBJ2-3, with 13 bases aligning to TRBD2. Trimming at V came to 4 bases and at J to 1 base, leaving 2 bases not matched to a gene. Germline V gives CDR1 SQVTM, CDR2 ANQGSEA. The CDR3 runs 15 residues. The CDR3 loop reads CSVGGLAGGTDTQYF. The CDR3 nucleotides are TGCAGCGTTGGAGGACTAGCGGGGGGCACAGATACGCAGTATTTT.

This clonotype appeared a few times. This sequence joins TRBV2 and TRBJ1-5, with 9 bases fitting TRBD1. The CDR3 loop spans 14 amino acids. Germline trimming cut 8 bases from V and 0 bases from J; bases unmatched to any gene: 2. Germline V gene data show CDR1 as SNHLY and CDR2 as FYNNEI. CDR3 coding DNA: TGTGCCAGCGGGACAGGGTTTAGCAATCAGCCCCAGCATTTT. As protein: CASGTGFSNQPQHF.

CDR3 region: CAISGGAGVGDTQYF. The DNA for the CDR3 is TGTGCCATCAGTGGCGGAGCGGGAGTGGGAGATACGCAGTATTTT. The chain joins TRBV10-3 to TRBJ2-3, with 8 bases that match TRBD2. The V segment lost 4 bases and the J segment 5 bases; nucleotides outside the gene matches: 8. The CDR3 is 15 residues long. Germline V gives CDR1 ENHRY, CDR2 SYGVKD.

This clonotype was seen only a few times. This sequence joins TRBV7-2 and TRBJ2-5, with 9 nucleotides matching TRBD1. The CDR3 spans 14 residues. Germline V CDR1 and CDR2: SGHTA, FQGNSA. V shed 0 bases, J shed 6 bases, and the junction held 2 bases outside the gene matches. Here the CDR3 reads CASSLAGQGQTQYF. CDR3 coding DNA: TGTGCCAGCAGCTTAGCGGGACAGGGACAGACCCAGTACTTC.

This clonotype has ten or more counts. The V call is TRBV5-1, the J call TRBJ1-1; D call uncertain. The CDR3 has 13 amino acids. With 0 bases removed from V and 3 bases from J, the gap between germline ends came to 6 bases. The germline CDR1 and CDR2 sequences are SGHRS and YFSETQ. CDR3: CASSLAGDTEAFF. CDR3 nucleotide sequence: TGCGCCAGCAGCTTGGCTGGAGACACTGAAGCTTTCTTT.

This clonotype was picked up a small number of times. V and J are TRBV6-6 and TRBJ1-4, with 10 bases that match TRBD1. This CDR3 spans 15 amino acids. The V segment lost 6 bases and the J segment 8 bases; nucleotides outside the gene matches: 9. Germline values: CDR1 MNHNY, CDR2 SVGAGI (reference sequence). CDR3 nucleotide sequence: TGTGCCAGCAGACGCAGGACAGGGGGTGGGGAAAAACTGTTTTTT. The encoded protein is CASRRRTGGGEKLFF.

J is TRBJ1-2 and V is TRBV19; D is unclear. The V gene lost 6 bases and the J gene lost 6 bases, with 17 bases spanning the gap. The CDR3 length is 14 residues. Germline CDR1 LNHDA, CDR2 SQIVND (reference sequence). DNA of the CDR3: TGTGCCAGTAGCCCCCCGGCAAATAGGGATGGCTACACCTTC. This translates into CASSPPANRDGYTF.

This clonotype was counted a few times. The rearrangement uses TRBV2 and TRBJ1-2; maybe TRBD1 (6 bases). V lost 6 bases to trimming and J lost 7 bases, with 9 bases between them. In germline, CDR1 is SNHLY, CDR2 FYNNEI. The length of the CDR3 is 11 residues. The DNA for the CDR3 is TGTGCCAGCAGCGGGGGGCCTGGCTACACCTTC. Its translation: CASSGGPGYTF.

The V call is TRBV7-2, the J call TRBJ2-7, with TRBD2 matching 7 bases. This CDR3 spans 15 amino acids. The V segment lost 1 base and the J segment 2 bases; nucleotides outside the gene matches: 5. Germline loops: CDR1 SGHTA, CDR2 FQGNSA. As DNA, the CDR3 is TGTGCCAGCAGCTTAGGGGACTACCTCACCTACGAGCAGTACTTC. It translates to CASSLGDYLTYEQYF.

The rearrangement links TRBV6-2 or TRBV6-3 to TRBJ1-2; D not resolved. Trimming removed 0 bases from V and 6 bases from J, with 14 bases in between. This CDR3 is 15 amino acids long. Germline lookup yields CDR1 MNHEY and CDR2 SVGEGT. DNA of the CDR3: TGTGCCAGCAGTTACTCGCTCGGGGAATGGAATGGCTACACCTTC. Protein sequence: CASSYSLGEWNGYTF.

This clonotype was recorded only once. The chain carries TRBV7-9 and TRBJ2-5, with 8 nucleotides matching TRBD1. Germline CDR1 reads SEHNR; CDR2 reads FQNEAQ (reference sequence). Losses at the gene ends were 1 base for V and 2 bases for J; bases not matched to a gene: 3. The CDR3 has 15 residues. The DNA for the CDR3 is TGTGCCAGCAGCTTAGACAGGGGGACTCAAGAGACCCAGTACTTC. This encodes CASSLDRGTQETQYF. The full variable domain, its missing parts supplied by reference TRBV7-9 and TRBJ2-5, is DTGVSQNPRHKITKRGQNVTFRCDPISEHNRLYWYRQTLGQGPEFLTYFQNEAQLEKSRLLSDRFSAERPKGSFSTLEIQRTEQGDSAMYLCASSLDRGTQETQYFGPGTRLLVL.

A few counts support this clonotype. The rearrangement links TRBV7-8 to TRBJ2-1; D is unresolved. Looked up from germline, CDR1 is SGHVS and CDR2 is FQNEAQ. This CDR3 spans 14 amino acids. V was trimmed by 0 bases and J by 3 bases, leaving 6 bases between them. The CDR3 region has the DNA TGTGCCAGCAGCTTAGCGCCGGACTACAATGAGCAGTTCTTC. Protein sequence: CASSLAPDYNEQFF. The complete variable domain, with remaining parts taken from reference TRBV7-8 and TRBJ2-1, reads GAGVSQSPRYKVAKRGQDVALRCDPISGHVSLFWYQQALGQGPEFLTYFQNEAQLDKSGLPSDRFFAERPEGSVSTLKIQRTQQEDSAVYLCASSLAPDYNEQFFGPGTRLTVL.

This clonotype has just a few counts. This CDR3 reads CASSYNRGMKNTEAFF. The CDR3 DNA reads TGTGCCAGCAGTTACAACCGGGGGATGAAAAACACTGAAGCTTTCTTT. The chain has TRBV6-6 and TRBJ1-1, with D possibly being TRBD1 (5 bases). CDR1 and CDR2 from the germline V gene are MNHNY and SVGAGI (reference sequence). The CDR3 extends over 16 amino acids. Trimming cost V 2 bases and J 2 bases, with 15 bases left between them.

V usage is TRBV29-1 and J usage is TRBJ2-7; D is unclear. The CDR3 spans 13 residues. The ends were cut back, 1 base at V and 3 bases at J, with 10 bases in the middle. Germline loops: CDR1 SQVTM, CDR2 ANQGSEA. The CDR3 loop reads CSVEGASLYEQYF. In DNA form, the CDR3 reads TGCAGCGTTGAAGGTGCCAGCCTCTACGAGCAGTACTTC.

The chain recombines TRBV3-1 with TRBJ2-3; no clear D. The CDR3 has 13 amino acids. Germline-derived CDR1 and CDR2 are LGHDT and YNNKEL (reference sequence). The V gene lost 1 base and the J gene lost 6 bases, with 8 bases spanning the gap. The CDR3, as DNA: TGTGCCAGCAGCCAAGTCATCCGGGATACGCAGTATTTT. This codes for CASSQVIRDTQYF.